These 9 T cell receptor beta chains share one sample of origin, sequenced in a study of CD8 T cells in ankylosing spondylitis. Study observations and caveats: In ankylosing spondylitis blood, a motif of eight highly homologous TCR beta variants appeared characteristic.

No antigens are known for them. TCRdb re-called the 5' RACE reads through MiXCR, storing one row per CDR3 protein. The repertoire has hundreds of thousands of distinct CDR3 sequences, around 11% of them found once; the top ten carry 0.51%. Sequencing input: blood, either unsorted or a sorted T cell fraction (not recorded which). These receptor sequences come from a male donor with ankylosing spondylitis.

This clonotype has a handful of counts. The rearrangement joins TRBV7-2 to TRBJ1-1, with 7 positions matching TRBD1. After removal of 6 bases from V and 1 base from J, the junction contained 5 bases not matched to a gene. The germline V gene encodes CDR1 SGHTA and CDR2 FQGNSA. The CDR3 runs 14 residues. CDR3 DNA: TGTGCCAGCAGGGACAGGCCGACGAACACTGAAGCTTTCTTT. Translating gives CASRDRPTNTEAFF.

The chain has TRBV18 and TRBJ2-5; D not certain. This CDR3 spans 13 amino acids. Between the trimmed V and J ends, which lost 5 bases and 5 bases, there was a span of 12 bases. Per germline, CDR1 KGHSH and CDR2 LQKENI. As DNA, the CDR3 is TGTGCCAGCTCATTCCAGGTTGGGGAGACCCAGTACTTC. It yields the protein CASSFQVGETQYF. Full variable domain (outside the CDR3, taken from reference TRBV18 and TRBJ2-5): NAGVMQNPRHLVRRRGQEARLRCSPMKGHSHVYWYRQLPEEGLKFMVYLQKENIIDESGMPKERFSAEFPKEGPSILRIQQVVRGDSAAYFCASSFQVGETQYFGPGTRLLVL.

J is TRBJ2-7 and V is TRBV20-1, with a tentative D call TRBD1 (5 bases). The CDR3 contains 14 residues. Trimming took off 1 base at V and 0 bases at J, with 10 bases between the two ends. Germline values: CDR1 DFQATT, CDR2 SNEGSKA (reference sequence). CDR3 in amino acids: CSARVAGLSYEQYF. CDR3 DNA sequence: TGCAGTGCTAGAGTGGCAGGGCTCTCCTACGAGCAGTACTTC.

The V gene is TRBV10-3, the J gene TRBJ1-2; no definite D call. Trimming stripped 3 bases from V and 5 bases from J, with 13 bases between. Germline-derived CDR1 and CDR2 are ENHRY and SYGVKD. CDR3 length equals 14 residues. The CDR3 nucleotides are TGTGCCATCAGTGAAACCGGACCTTCGTATGGCTACACCTTC. This translates into CAISETGPSYGYTF.

There are a few counts of this clonotype. The rearrangement links TRBV7-2 to TRBJ2-2; TRBD2 matches 16 bases. V lost 0 bases to trimming and J lost 6 bases; unmatched junction nucleotides: 4. This CDR3 contains 18 residues. Germline CDR1 SGHTA, CDR2 FQGNSA. The CDR3 loop is CASSLAGLAGGKAGELFF. The CDR3 DNA reads TGTGCCAGCAGCTTAGCGGGACTAGCGGGAGGGAAGGCCGGGGAGCTGTTTTTT.

This sequence joins TRBV6-5 and TRBJ2-1; 13 bases fit TRBD2. Trimming took 0 bases from V and 4 from J; bases not matched to a gene: 3. The germline V gene has CDR1 MNHEY and CDR2 SVGAGI. The CDR3 extends over 17 amino acids. As DNA, the CDR3 is TGTGCCAGCAGTTACTCCGGGACTAGCGGGGTTTACAATGAGCAGTTCTTC. Residues: CASSYSGTSGVYNEQFF.

This chain connects TRBV10-3 to TRBJ1-2; 9 nucleotides agree with TRBD1. From germline, CDR1 is ENHRY and CDR2 SYGVKD. The CDR3 extends over 15 amino acids. V lost 4 bases, J lost 7 bases, and 10 bases stayed unmatched. CDR3 sequence: CAISGSPGTGSGYTF. CDR3 DNA: TGTGCCATCAGTGGATCTCCAGGGACAGGGAGTGGCTACACCTTC.

This clonotype was picked up a small number of times. The chain is built from TRBV12-3 or TRBV12-4 and TRBJ2-7, with D unclear. V gave up 1 base and J gave up 7 bases, with 11 bases separating them. The CDR3 loop spans 13 amino acids. The chain's CDR3 is CASSLVDRLEQYF. Here the CDR3 DNA reads TGTGCCAGCAGTTTAGTGGACCGACTGGAGCAGTACTTC.

This clonotype was picked up a small number of times. The chain couples TRBV15 to TRBJ1-4; the D gene is possibly TRBD1 (6 bases). The CDR3 spans 14 residues. Trimming removed 1 base from V and 7 bases from J, with 10 bases in between. From germline, CDR1 is LNHNV and CDR2 YYDKDF (reference sequence). The CDR3 sequence is CATSRGGAAEKLFF. In DNA, the CDR3 is TGTGCCACCAGCAGAGGGGGGGCAGCTGAAAAACTGTTTTTT.